Below are 21 T cell receptor beta chains sequenced from a single sample in a study of CD8 T cells in Susac syndrome. An amount of RNA that ranged from 0.5 to 1 ug was reverse transcribed with random hexamers. In TCRdb, the immunoSEQ multiplex PCR reads were re-called with MiXCR into one record per CDR3 protein. The data hold a few hundred thousand distinct CDR3 sequences, with over 90% observed a single time. Sequences were obtained from CD4+ T cells from PBMCs. The receptor set was obtained from a human donor with multiple sclerosis.

V usage is TRBV6-5 and J usage is TRBJ2-3; the D gene is possibly TRBD2 (5 bases). The CDR3 covers 13 residues. Per the germline V gene, CDR1 is MNHEY and CDR2 is SVGAGI. Deletions cut 4 bases from V and 10 bases from J, with 15 bases between. This chain's CDR3 is CASSSPRVGAQYF. The CDR3, as DNA: TGTGCCAGCAGTTCCCCGAGGGTGGGAGCGCAGTATTTT.

This rearrangement joins TRBV9 to TRBJ2-1; D gene uncertain. The CDR3 is 14 residues long. Per the germline V gene, CDR1 is SGDLS and CDR2 is YYNGEE. V was cut by 0 bases and J by 3 bases, with 7 bases left in between. CDR3 in DNA: TGTGCCAGCAGCGTAGAGCCTAGCTACAATGAGCAGTTCTTC. Encoded protein: CASSVEPSYNEQFF.

DNA of the CDR3: TGCGCCAGCAGCCAAGGGGCAATGAACACTGAAGCTTTCTTT. Its protein is CASSQGAMNTEAFF. The rearrangement joins TRBV5-1 to TRBJ1-1, with a possible D match to TRBD1 (5 bases). Trimming removed 4 bases from V and 0 bases from J, with 10 bases in between. CDR1 is SGHRS, CDR2 YFSETQ, per germline. The CDR3 consists of 14 residues.

V and J are TRBV7-2 and TRBJ2-7; 7 nucleotides match TRBD1. This CDR3 is 14 amino acids long. The trim removed 7 bases at V and 6 bases at J, leaving 12 bases unmatched. CDR1 is SGHTA, CDR2 FQGNSA, per germline. The CDR3 DNA is TGTGCCAGCATCCGACAGGGTCGAACGGTCGAGCAGTACTTC. Its protein is CASIRQGRTVEQYF.

The chain carries TRBV2 and TRBJ2-5; 8 bases match TRBD2. The CDR3 consists of 14 residues. CDR1 SNHLY and CDR2 FYNNEI come from the germline V gene. The V gene end was trimmed by 1 base and the J gene end by 2 bases; junction bases not matched to a gene: 0. The DNA of the CDR3 is TGTGCCAGCAGTGAAGAGCGGGGGCAAGAGACCCAGTACTTC. This gives the protein CASSEERGQETQYF. Drawing the rest from reference TRBV2 and TRBJ2-5, the complete variable domain is EPEVTQTPSHQVTQMGQEVILRCVPISNHLYFYWYRQILGQKVEFLVSFYNNEISEKSEIFDDQFSVERPDGSNFTLKIRSTKLEDSAMYFCASSEERGQETQYFGPGTRLLVL.

This chain joins TRBV7-8 and TRBJ1-5, with 7 bases fitting TRBD1. The trim removed 7 bases at V and 0 bases at J, leaving 6 bases unmatched. CDR1 SGHVS and CDR2 FQNEAQ come from the germline V gene. This CDR3 contains 15 residues. This CDR3 is CASNIDRDSNQPQHF. The CDR3 DNA sequence: TGTGCCAGCAACATAGACAGGGATAGCAATCAGCCCCAGCATTTT.

The V gene is TRBV27, the J gene TRBJ2-7; 9 nucleotides align to TRBD1. The V segment lost 5 bases and the J segment 5 bases; nucleotides outside the gene matches: 4. Germline V lookup: CDR1 MNHEY, CDR2 SMNVEV (reference sequence). This CDR3 spans 13 amino acids. The CDR3 DNA sequence: TGTGCCAGCAGTCGGACAGGGGTGGACGAGCAGTACTTC. This codes for CASSRTGVDEQYF.

The V and J genes are TRBV11-3 and TRBJ2-2, with TRBD1 matching 7 bases. Germline values: CDR1 SGHNT, CDR2 YENEEA. V was pared by 4 bases and J by 0 bases, with 5 bases of the junction left unmatched. This CDR3 has 16 residues. The CDR3 loop reads CASSSRGTANTGELFF. For the CDR3, the DNA is TGTGCCAGCAGCTCCCGAGGGACAGCGAACACCGGGGAGCTGTTTTTT.

The V gene is TRBV20-1, the J gene TRBJ2-1; D not certain. The germline V gene encodes CDR1 DFQATT and CDR2 SNEGSKA (reference sequence). The V gene lost 3 bases and the J gene lost 7 bases, with 7 bases spanning the gap. The CDR3 is made up of 11 amino acids. In nucleotides, the CDR3 is TGCAGTGCTAGTTGGGGAAATGAGCAGTTCTTC. Its translation: CSASWGNEQFF.

This rearrangement joins TRBV6-1 to TRBJ2-5; no clear D. This CDR3 contains 13 residues. The germline CDR1 and CDR2 sequences are MNHNS and SASEGT. V was trimmed by 4 bases and J by 0 bases, leaving 6 bases between them. The CDR3 sequence is CASSVLYQETQYF. As DNA, the CDR3 is TGTGCCAGCAGTGTCCTGTACCAAGAGACCCAGTACTTC.

The J gene is TRBJ2-7, the V gene TRBV14, with TRBD1 matching 7 bases. V shed 4 bases and J 6 bases; nucleotides not matched to a gene: 3. The germline V gene encodes CDR1 SGHDN and CDR2 FVKESK. The length of the CDR3 is 12 residues. The DNA for the CDR3 is TGTGCCAGCAGCCCGACAGGGTCCGAGCAGTACGTC. Translation: CASSPTGSEQYV.

The chain couples TRBV3-1 to TRBJ2-6; D remains unclear. Germline values: CDR1 LGHDT, CDR2 YNNKEL (reference sequence). The CDR3 runs 14 residues. V shed 3 bases and J shed 4 bases, with 7 bases lying between them. The CDR3 sequence is CASSHDAGANVLTF. The CDR3 coding sequence is TGTGCCAGCAGCCACGACGCGGGGGCCAACGTCCTGACTTTC.

The chain is built from TRBV13 and TRBJ1-2; D is perhaps TRBD1 (6 bases). V lost 4 bases, J lost 3 bases, and 9 bases lay in between. CDR3 length: 13 amino acids. Germline values: CDR1 PRHDT, CDR2 FYEKMQ (reference sequence). The chain's CDR3 is CASSSGDDYGYTF. The CDR3 bases are TGTGCCAGCAGCTCAGGGGATGACTATGGCTACACCTTC. Complete variable domain (other parts from reference TRBV13 and TRBJ1-2): AAGVIQSPRHLIKEKRETATLKCYPIPRHDTVYWYQQGPGQDPQFLISFYEKMQSDKGSIPDRFSAQQFSDYHSELNMSSLELGDSALYFCASSSGDDYGYTFGSGTRLTVV.

The chain recombines TRBV29-1 with TRBJ1-5; no clear D gene. The germline V and J ends were trimmed by 4 bases and 1 base, with 11 bases remaining between them. Germline V gives CDR1 SQVTM, CDR2 ANQGSEA. CDR3 length equals 14 residues. The CDR3 spells CSVVSGSSNQPQHF. For the CDR3, the DNA is TGCAGCGTTGTTTCGGGATCCAGCAATCAGCCCCAGCATTTT. The full variable domain, with the rest looked up from reference TRBV29-1 and TRBJ1-5, is SAVISQKPSRDICQRGTSLTIQCQVDSQVTMMFWYRQQPGQSLTLIATANQGSEATYESGFVIDKFPISRPNLTFSTLTVSNMSPEDSSIYLCSVVSGSSNQPQHFGDGTRLSIL.

The gene calls are TRBV7-2 and TRBJ1-6; 7 bases align to TRBD1. The germline V gene has CDR1 SGHTA and CDR2 FQGNSA. J lost 10 bases, V lost 5 bases, and 5 bases had no gene match. This CDR3 has 13 residues. CDR3 residues: CASSGTEKSPLHF. CDR3 DNA: TGTGCCAGCAGCGGGACAGAGAAATCACCCCTCCACTTT.

The chain uses TRBV30 and TRBJ1-4; a weak D match, TRBD1 (5 bases). The V gene lost 2 bases and the J gene lost 2 bases, with 9 bases spanning the gap. The CDR3 is 14 residues long. Germline CDR1 GTSNPN, CDR2 SVGIG (reference sequence). Written as DNA, the CDR3 is TGTGCCTGGAGTCACAGGAGGACTAATGAAAAACTGTTTTTT. Translating gives CAWSHRRTNEKLFF.

This sequence joins TRBV30 and TRBJ2-5; no definite D call. CDR3 length: 13 residues. Per germline, CDR1 GTSNPN and CDR2 SVGIG (reference sequence). V was trimmed by 3 bases and J by 5 bases, leaving 13 bases between them. The CDR3 DNA follows: TGTGCCTGGAGCCCTGACAACGCGGAGACCCAGTACTTC. This translates into CAWSPDNAETQYF. Based on the CDR3 plus reference TRBV30 and TRBJ2-5, the full variable domain is SQTIHQWPATLVQPVGSPLSLECTVEGTSNPNLYWYRQAAGRGLQLLFYSVGIGQISSEVPQNLSASRPQDRQFILSSKKLLLSDSGFYLCAWSPDNAETQYFGPGTRLLVL.

The rearrangement uses TRBV29-1 and TRBJ1-2, with TRBD1 as a possible D gene (6 bases). V was cut by 2 bases and J by 2 bases, with 9 bases left in between. The CDR3 is 13 amino acids. Germline V gene lookup returns CDR1 SQVTM and CDR2 ANQGSEA. The CDR3 loop reads CSVEPDSNYGYTF. Written as DNA, the CDR3 is TGCAGCGTTGAACCGGACAGCAACTATGGCTACACCTTC.

The V and J genes are TRBV9 and TRBJ2-2, with a possible D match to TRBD2 (5 bases). This CDR3 is built from 16 residues. Germline V gene sequence: CDR1 SGDLS, CDR2 YYNGEE. The V end was cut by 4 bases, the J end by 1 base, with 14 bases between. DNA of the CDR3: TGTGCCAGCAGCCTACTCGGCGGGTTGAACACCGGGGAGCTGTTTTTT. This translates into CASSLLGGLNTGELFF.

The chain combines TRBV7-2 with TRBJ2-3; D gene unclear. This CDR3 has 12 amino acids. The germline gives CDR1 SGHTA, CDR2 FQGNSA. Trimming stripped 3 bases from V and 3 bases from J, with 4 bases between. The CDR3 DNA reads TGTGCCAGCAGCTTTTTAACAGATACGCAGTATTTT. Its translation is CASSFLTDTQYF.

This chain links TRBV20-1 with TRBJ1-1; 8 nucleotides match TRBD1. Germline lookup yields CDR1 DFQATT and CDR2 SNEGSKA (reference sequence). The V segment lost 6 bases and the J segment 10 bases; nucleotides outside the gene matches: 4. This CDR3 region has 10 residues. The CDR3 region is CSALDRVAFF. The CDR3 nucleotides are TGCAGTGCCTTGGACAGGGTAGCTTTCTTT.